Shown below are 9 T cell receptor beta chains from a single sample sequenced in a study of T cell repertoires in cytomegalovirus infection. TCRdb re-derived calls from the reads in MiXCR, one entry per CDR3 protein. Among roughly 49,000 distinct CDR3 sequences listed, 20% to 25% were seen once. For these TCRs, the target antigens are not known. The sample was PBMCs, sequenced either directly or after in vitro stimulation (not recorded which). These TCRs come from a human donor in good health (CMV status not recorded). Some clones in this sample may be carry-over from other donors' samples.

This clonotype was counted many times. V usage is TRBV7-2 and J usage is TRBJ2-3; no clear D gene. Germline lookup yields CDR1 SGHTA and CDR2 FQGNSA. This CDR3 region has 11 residues. V was pared by 6 bases and J by 4 bases, with 5 bases between. The CDR3 is CASSGADTQYF. The CDR3 nucleotides read TGTGCCAGCAGTGGGGCAGATACGCAGTATTTT.

The chain carries TRBV6-2 or TRBV6-3 and TRBJ2-3; no clear D gene. Germline V gives CDR1 MNHEY, CDR2 SVGEGT. Trimming took 6 bases from V and 7 from J, leaving 11 bases between them. This CDR3 has 12 amino acids. In nucleotides, the CDR3 is TGTGCCAGCAGCCGACGGGTGAATACGCAGTATTTT. As protein: CASSRRVNTQYF.

The chain recombines TRBV7-2 with TRBJ1-6; perhaps TRBD1 as D (6 bases). CDR3 length equals 16 residues. Trimming took 3 bases from V and 5 from J, leaving 14 bases between them. CDR1 is SGHTA and CDR2 is FQGNSA in the germline V gene. The CDR3 is CASSFYSGTNNSPLHF. The CDR3 bases are TGTGCCAGCAGCTTCTATTCCGGGACAAATAATTCACCCCTCCACTTT.

Ten or more counts support this clonotype. The J gene is TRBJ1-1, the V gene TRBV20-1, with D perhaps matching TRBD1 (5 bases). This CDR3 has 12 residues. The germline gives CDR1 DFQATT, CDR2 SNEGSKA (reference sequence). Trimming shortened V by 6 bases and J by 3 bases, and 11 bases separated the two germline ends. DNA for the CDR3: TGCAGTGCCAGGGAGTGGGACACTGAAGCTTTCTTT. It codes for CSAREWDTEAFF.

This clonotype turned up a few times. The rearrangement joins TRBV20-1 to TRBJ2-3; TRBD2 aligns across 7 bases. The CDR3 runs 15 residues. Germline V gene sequence: CDR1 DFQATT, CDR2 SNEGSKA (reference sequence). V lost 4 bases, J lost 3 bases, and 10 bases stayed unmatched. CDR3 amino acids: CSATKGAGVTDTQYF. The DNA for the CDR3 is TGCAGTGCTACTAAAGGGGCGGGAGTGACAGATACGCAGTATTTT.

V and J are TRBV5-4 and TRBJ1-2; TRBD1 matches at 7 bases. Trimming removed 0 bases from V and 7 bases from J; junction bases left unmatched: 12. The CDR3 covers 16 residues. From germline, CDR1 is SGHNT and CDR2 YYREEE (reference sequence). CDR3: CASSLALGQDKGGYTF. The CDR3 DNA sequence: TGTGCCAGCAGCTTGGCCCTCGGACAGGACAAGGGTGGCTACACCTTC.

This chain links TRBV2 with TRBJ2-3; no firm D call. The CDR3 covers 12 residues. Germline CDR1 and CDR2: SNHLY and FYNNEI. Trimming removed 4 bases from V and 6 bases from J, with 8 bases in between. The CDR3 spells CASSGAPDTQYF. CDR3 sequence (DNA): TGTGCCAGCAGTGGAGCACCGGATACGCAGTATTTT.

V gene TRBV10-3 combines with J gene TRBJ2-5, with 9 bases identical to TRBD2. With 7 bases clipped from V and 1 base from J, the junction kept 7 bases outside the gene matches. CDR1 ENHRY and CDR2 SYGVKD come from the germline V gene. The CDR3 is made up of 15 amino acids. CDR3 in amino acids: CAIKGGGAPQETQYF. The CDR3 bases are TGTGCCATCAAGGGCGGGGGGGCCCCCCAAGAGACCCAGTACTTC.

The rearrangement links TRBV5-1 to TRBJ2-7; 11 bases align to TRBD1. The V gene end was trimmed by 4 bases and the J gene end by 3 bases; junction bases not matched to a gene: 3. There are 14 residues in the CDR3. From germline, CDR1 is SGHRS and CDR2 YFSETQ. This chain's CDR3 is CASSIGTGGYEQYF. The CDR3 DNA is TGCGCCAGCAGCATCGGGACAGGGGGCTACGAGCAGTACTTC.